This T cell receptor beta chain was found in a study of vaccination and CD4 T cells after COVID-19. The Oncomine TCR Beta short-read assay generated sequence data from the DNA of cultured CD4+ T cells. TCRdb independently ran MiXCR on the PCR reads; one entry per CDR3 protein. This table holds around 7,100 distinct CDR3 sequences, around 50% found once. Only a few counts were recorded for this clonotype. The antigen is unknown. Treatment defined: roughly ten-day PBMC culture with coronavirus spike peptide pools or control peptides (ViraFEST assay). These CD4+ T cells came from an unexposed donor, sampled before the COVID-19 pandemic (2011-2018). In germline, CDR1 is SGHVS, CDR2 FNYEAQ. The CDR3 totals 15 residues. V lost 5 bases, J lost 6 bases, and 6 bases stayed unmatched.

The chain joins TRBV7-6 to TRBJ1-6; 8 bases map to TRBD1. The receptor comes from a human donor in good health. The specimen sequenced was CD4+ T cells from blood, cultured in vitro. DNA of the CDR3: TGTGCCAGCAGCCTTATGACAGGGGCTAATTCACCCCTCCACTTT. Protein sequence: CASSLMTGANSPLHF.